The present T cell receptor beta chain was sequenced within a study of brain T cells in children with intractable seizures. Study outcomes and limitations: Absence of clones before surgery may stem from lower sequencing depth. Patients' HCMV serostatus was unknown; virus specificity rests on CDR3 similarity alone.

In regard to this clone: Its antigen is as yet unknown.

Libraries were prepared by immunoSEQ multiplex PCR; TCRdb keeps only in-frame clonotypes and omits some of them. This sample yields 100,000 to 120,000 clones, of which 94% are seen a single time; roughly 4% belongs to the top ten. The CDR3 runs 15 residues. Trimming left V 4 bases short and J 3 bases short, with 14 bases between. Germline CDR1 reads SGHRS; CDR2 reads YFSETQ. Surgery cases with the highest brain T cell transcript signatures were chosen for sequencing. Patients received at least one anti-epileptic drug before surgery. The specimen comprised peripheral blood, sampled at surgery. The V call is TRBV5-1, the J call TRBJ1-5; maybe TRBD1 (6 bases). The source is a boy under two years old with hemimegalencephaly and intractable seizures. CDR3 protein: CASSTTGNPNQPQHF. The CDR3 nucleotides are TGCGCCAGCAGCACAACAGGGAATCCCAATCAGCCCCAGCATTTT.